The 15 T cell receptor beta chains below were found in one sample sequenced in a study of CD8+ T cells in alopecia areata. After isolation, RNA underwent reverse transcription to generate cDNA as the sequencing template. Sequencing was performed with immunoSEQ multiplex PCR; in TCRdb, only in-frame clones are kept and a portion is missing. The sample records around 140,000 clones, about 60% being singletons. This specimen was CD4+ T cells sorted from blood, taken at week 0. The receptors originated from a human donor with alopecia areata.

The CDR3 sequence is CASSQGAGAEEQYF. As DNA, the CDR3 is TGTGCCAGCAGCCAAGGAGCAGGGGCTGAGGAGCAGTACTTC. The V call is TRBV4-2, the J call TRBJ2-7, with D maybe TRBD1 (6 bases). Trimming removed 1 base from V and 7 bases from J, with 14 bases in between. This CDR3 spans 14 amino acids. The germline V gene has CDR1 LGHNA and CDR2 YNFKEQ.

The chain couples TRBV15 to TRBJ1-3; D unresolved. Trimming shortened V by 4 bases and J by 1 base, and 8 bases separated the two germline ends. This CDR3 has 14 amino acids. CDR1 is LNHNV, CDR2 YYDKDF, per germline (reference sequence). The CDR3 loop is CATSTSGSGNTIYF. CDR3 DNA sequence: TGTGCCACCAGCACCAGCGGGTCTGGAAACACCATATATTTT.

This chain connects TRBV5-6 to TRBJ2-3; no reliable D call. Trimming removed 4 bases from V and 5 bases from J, with 11 bases in between. The germline V gene has CDR1 SGHDT and CDR2 YYEEEE. CDR3 length: 13 residues. CDR3 loop: CASSLPDRDTQYF. The CDR3 nucleotides are TGTGCCAGCAGCCTTCCGGATCGAGATACGCAGTATTTT.

This clone was counted only a few times. V and J are TRBV30 and TRBJ1-6; no clear D gene. Trimming took off 3 bases at V and 9 bases at J, with 12 bases between the two ends. This CDR3 has 13 amino acids. Germline loops: CDR1 GTSNPN, CDR2 SVGIG (reference sequence). The CDR3 DNA sequence: TGTGCCTGGAGGAGGGTGACTGGTTCACCCCTCCACTTT. Translated: CAWRRVTGSPLHF.

V is TRBV14 and J is TRBJ2-1, with a tentative D call TRBD1 (6 bases). Germline loops: CDR1 SGHDN, CDR2 FVKESK. The CDR3 covers 13 residues. Trimming cost V 0 bases and J 16 bases, with 16 bases left between them. The CDR3 loop reads CASSQDYYRVLFF. The CDR3 DNA is TGTGCCAGCAGCCAAGATTACTACAGGGTCCTTTTCTTC.

This chain connects TRBV5-6 to TRBJ2-1; D is possibly TRBD1 (6 bases). Germline V CDR1 and CDR2: SGHDT, YYEEEE. The CDR3 is made up of 15 amino acids. Trimming removed 4 bases from V and 1 base from J, with 12 bases in between. The CDR3 protein is CASSQGGESYNEQFF. The DNA for the CDR3 is TGTGCCAGCAGCCAAGGGGGAGAATCCTACAATGAGCAGTTCTTC.

This chain uses TRBV9 with TRBJ1-4; no reliable D call. CDR1 is SGDLS and CDR2 is YYNGEE in the germline V gene. V lost 0 bases to trimming and J lost 8 bases, with 17 bases between them. The CDR3 consists of 16 residues. The CDR3 region is CASSVGDGRLWEKLFF. In DNA, the CDR3 is TGTGCCAGCAGCGTAGGAGACGGGCGCCTGTGGGAAAAACTGTTTTTT.

The chain carries TRBV18 and TRBJ1-2, with D possibly matching TRBD1 (5 bases). Germline CDR1 KGHSH, CDR2 LQKENI. The CDR3 totals 14 residues. V lost 6 bases and J lost 8, with 19 bases in between. The chain's CDR3 is CASSPDPDRRGYTF. Written as DNA, the CDR3 is TGTGCCAGCTCCCCCGACCCCGACAGACGCGGCTACACCTTC.

The J gene is TRBJ1-6, the V gene TRBV6-1; no firm D call. CDR3 length: 14 residues. Trimming took 7 bases from V and 9 from J, leaving 16 bases between them. Germline-derived CDR1 and CDR2 are MNHNS and SASEGT. CDR3 amino acids: CASKEEPATSPLHF. The CDR3 nucleotides read TGTGCCAGCAAAGAGGAACCCGCTACTTCACCCCTCCACTTT.

This rearrangement joins TRBV2 to TRBJ1-5; D gene uncertain. The germline V gene encodes CDR1 SNHLY and CDR2 FYNNEI. Trimming took off 7 bases at V and 0 bases at J, with 13 bases between the two ends. This CDR3 contains 15 residues. The CDR3 region is CASMEGDYSNQPQHF. The CDR3 nucleotides read TGTGCCAGCATGGAGGGAGATTATAGCAATCAGCCCCAGCATTTT. Full variable domain (missing parts from reference TRBV2 and TRBJ1-5): EPEVTQTPSHQVTQMGQEVILRCVPISNHLYFYWYRQILGQKVEFLVSFYNNEISEKSEIFDDQFSVERPDGSNFTLKIRSTKLEDSAMYFCASMEGDYSNQPQHFGDGTRLSIL.

The V and J genes are TRBV19 and TRBJ2-5; TRBD2 is a possible D gene (6 bases). Germline CDR1 and CDR2: LNHDA and SQIVND (reference sequence). Trimming stripped 2 bases from V and 3 bases from J, with 10 bases between. The CDR3 sequence is 14 residues long. The CDR3 DNA follows: TGTGCCAGTAGTATACGGCGGGGAAAAGAGACCCAGTACTTC. It is translated as CASSIRRGKETQYF.

The J gene is TRBJ1-2, the V gene TRBV2; 7 nucleotides match TRBD1. The ends lost 5 bases at V and 6 bases at J; junction bases unmatched: 6. Germline V gives CDR1 SNHLY, CDR2 FYNNEI. The CDR3 loop spans 13 amino acids. Here the CDR3 DNA reads TGTGCCAGCAGTACAGACAGGGTTGATGGCTACACCTTC. Translated: CASSTDRVDGYTF.

The chain uses TRBV29-1 and TRBJ2-2, with TRBD1 identical over 7 bases. The V segment lost 3 bases and the J segment 6 bases; nucleotides outside the gene matches: 7. CDR3 length: 14 amino acids. CDR1 and CDR2 (germline): SQVTM, ANQGSEA. The CDR3 coding sequence is TGCAGCGTTGATCCCGGGACAGCGGCCGGGGAGCTGTTTTTT. Amino acids: CSVDPGTAAGELFF.

CDR3 bases: TGCGCCAGCAAGGGGATGACTAGCGGGGGGTTGGAGACCCAGTACTTC. Its protein product is CASKGMTSGGLETQYF. This chain uses TRBV23-1 with TRBJ2-5, with 13 bases identical to TRBD2. TRBV23-1 is an ORF, with its function uncertain. This CDR3 region has 16 residues. The J segment lost 5 bases and the V segment lost 7 bases, leaving 10 bases of the junction unmatched.

The chain has TRBV5-6 and TRBJ1-4, with D possibly TRBD1 on 6 matching bases. Germline-derived CDR1 and CDR2 are SGHDT and YYEEEE. The CDR3 loop spans 16 amino acids. V shed 2 bases and J shed 0 bases, with 11 bases lying between them. CDR3 sequence: CASSLQGASTNEKLFF. CDR3 nucleotides: TGTGCCAGCAGCTTACAGGGCGCTTCAACTAATGAAAAACTGTTTTTT.